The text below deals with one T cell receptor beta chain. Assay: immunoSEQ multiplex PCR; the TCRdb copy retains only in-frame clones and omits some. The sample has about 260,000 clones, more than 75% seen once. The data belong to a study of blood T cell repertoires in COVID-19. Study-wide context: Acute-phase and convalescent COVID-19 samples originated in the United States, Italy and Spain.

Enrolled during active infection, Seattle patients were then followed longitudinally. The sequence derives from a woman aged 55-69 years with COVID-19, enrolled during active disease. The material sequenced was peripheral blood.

The CDR3 DNA is TGTGCCAGCAGCGCCACTAGCGGGGGCTACAATGAGCAGTTCTTC. This codes for CASSATSGGYNEQFF. The genes are TRBV9 and TRBJ2-1, with TRBD2 matching over 11 bases. The germline V gene has CDR1 SGDLS and CDR2 YYNGEE. The CDR3 runs to 15 residues. Trimming took 3 bases from V and 3 from J; bases not matched to a gene: 2.